A selection of T cell receptor beta chains follows, all from one sample in a study of control samples from healthy donors and cancer patients. Produced via immunoSEQ multiplex PCR; TCRdb's table is partial and in-frame only. The sample has around 94,000 clones, approximately 86% seen once; the top ten hold 0.95% to 1.5%. The sample was blood. The receptors here all came from a woman between 50 and 59 years old in good health. The CDR3 runs from the conserved cysteine through the conserved F or W. Fields, in order: D gene, J gene, clone size, CDR3 length, V gene, CDR3 DNA, CDR3 protein. A D gene is named only where the DNA matches it firmly. Part of the rows lack a size; the others show once, few, many or a class for expanded clones.

D gene: NA
J gene: TRBJ1-4
clone size: NA
CDR3 length: 14
V gene: TRBV5-4
CDR3 DNA: TGTGCCAGCAGCTTAGTGGGCGCAAATGAAAAACTGTTTTTT
CDR3 protein: CASSLVGANEKLFF

D gene: NA
J gene: TRBJ1-2
clone size: NA
CDR3 length: 13
V gene: TRBV5-6
CDR3 DNA: TGTGCCAGCAGCTTGGGGACAGAGGCTGGCTACACCTTC
CDR3 protein: CASSLGTEAGYTF

D gene: TRBD1
J gene: TRBJ1-1
clone size: few
CDR3 length: 21
V gene: TRBV6-2/TRBV6-3
CDR3 DNA: TGTGCCAGCAGTTACTCCCCACCGGGACAGGGGGTTTTTCCCCGAGACACTGAAGCTTTCTTT
CDR3 protein: CASSYSPPGQGVFPRDTEAFF

D gene: TRBD2
J gene: TRBJ2-7
clone size: NA
CDR3 length: 14
V gene: TRBV5-4
CDR3 DNA: TGTGCCAGCAGCAAGCGGGAAAGCTCCTACGAGCAGTACTTC
CDR3 protein: CASSKRESSYEQYF

D gene: TRBD1
J gene: TRBJ2-3
clone size: NA
CDR3 length: 15
V gene: TRBV4-3
CDR3 DNA: TGCGCCAGCAGCCAAGCCGGGACAGGGGCAGATACGCAGTATTTT
CDR3 protein: CASSQAGTGADTQYF

D gene: TRBD2
J gene: TRBJ2-1
clone size: NA
CDR3 length: 17
V gene: TRBV7-9
CDR3 DNA: TGTGCCAGCAGCTTCGCGTATAGCGGGGCCACGCGGGGTGAGCAGTTCTTC
CDR3 protein: CASSFAYSGATRGEQFF

D gene: NA
J gene: TRBJ2-6
clone size: few
CDR3 length: 15
V gene: TRBV6-2/TRBV6-3
CDR3 DNA: TGTGCCAGCAGTTACGAGGGAACTGGGGCCAACGTCCTGACTTTC
CDR3 protein: CASSYEGTGANVLTF

D gene: NA
J gene: TRBJ2-5
clone size: NA
CDR3 length: 14
V gene: TRBV11-2
CDR3 DNA: TGTGCCAGCAGCCTGGAGGGGTGGGGGGAGACCCAGTACTTC
CDR3 protein: CASSLEGWGETQYF

D gene: TRBD1
J gene: TRBJ1-1
clone size: NA
CDR3 length: 19
V gene: TRBV5-1
CDR3 DNA: TGCGCCAGCAGCCCTGGACAGGGGCCCGCCTTTGCGATGAACACTGAAGCTTTCTTT
CDR3 protein: CASSPGQGPAFAMNTEAFF

D gene: TRBD1
J gene: TRBJ1-1
clone size: NA
CDR3 length: 15
V gene: TRBV2
CDR3 DNA: TGTGCCAGCAGCGCCAACAGGGGCCGGAGCACTGAAGCTTTCTTT
CDR3 protein: CASSANRGRSTEAFF

D gene: NA
J gene: TRBJ1-3
clone size: NA
CDR3 length: 15
V gene: TRBV18
CDR3 DNA: TGTGCCAGCTCACCATACACCCTCTCTGGAAACACCATATATTTT
CDR3 protein: CASSPYTLSGNTIYF

D gene: TRBD1
J gene: TRBJ2-5
clone size: NA
CDR3 length: 15
V gene: TRBV11-2
CDR3 DNA: TGTGCCAGCAGAAAAAGCCGGGACAGGGATGGTCCTTGGAACTTC
CDR3 protein: CASRKSRDRDGPWNF

D gene: NA
J gene: TRBJ1-1
clone size: NA
CDR3 length: 13
V gene: TRBV6-5
CDR3 DNA: TGTGCCAGCAGTTACCAGCCGAACACTGAAGCTTTCTTT
CDR3 protein: CASSYQPNTEAFF

D gene: TRBD2
J gene: TRBJ2-7
clone size: NA
CDR3 length: 15
V gene: TRBV13
CDR3 DNA: TGTGCCAGCAGCTTAGGGCTAGCGGGGGCCTACGAGCAGTACTTC
CDR3 protein: CASSLGLAGAYEQYF

D gene: TRBD1
J gene: TRBJ1-1
clone size: NA
CDR3 length: 15
V gene: TRBV5-6
CDR3 DNA: TGTGCCAGCAGCTTTGTGGGGTCAAAGGGACAGGGTGCTTTCTTT
CDR3 protein: CASSFVGSKGQGAFF

D gene: TRBD2
J gene: TRBJ2-1
clone size: NA
CDR3 length: 15
V gene: TRBV7-8
CDR3 DNA: TGTGCCAGCAGCTTTGGTAGCGGGAGGGCCGGTGAGCAGTTCTTC
CDR3 protein: CASSFGSGRAGEQFF

D gene: TRBD1
J gene: TRBJ2-2
clone size: NA
CDR3 length: 11
V gene: TRBV12-3/TRBV12-4
CDR3 DNA: TGTGCCAGCAGTACAGGGGAAGAGCTGTTTTTT
CDR3 protein: CASSTGEELFF

D gene: NA
J gene: TRBJ2-3
clone size: NA
CDR3 length: 15
V gene: TRBV6-2/TRBV6-3
CDR3 DNA: TGTGCCAGCAGCCCCGGAGTGTCTCACACAGATACGCAGTATTTT
CDR3 protein: CASSPGVSHTDTQYF

D gene: TRBD2
J gene: TRBJ2-7
clone size: NA
CDR3 length: 14
V gene: TRBV5-1
CDR3 DNA: TGCGCCAGCAGCTTGGGGAGCGGGGCCTACGAGCAGTACTTC
CDR3 protein: CASSLGSGAYEQYF

D gene: TRBD1
J gene: TRBJ2-7
clone size: NA
CDR3 length: 15
V gene: TRBV5-6
CDR3 DNA: TGTGCCAGCAGCCCTCGGACAGGGTCGAAAGACGAGCAGTACTTC
CDR3 protein: CASSPRTGSKDEQYF

D gene: NA
J gene: TRBJ1-5
clone size: NA
CDR3 length: 18
V gene: TRBV4-2
CDR3 DNA: TGTGCCAGCAGCCAAGATCTAAGCTCAAAACACTACAATCAGCCCCAGCATTTT
CDR3 protein: CASSQDLSSKHYNQPQHF

D gene: NA
J gene: TRBJ2-2
clone size: NA
CDR3 length: 13
V gene: TRBV29-1
CDR3 DNA: TGCAGCGTTCATGGACTCACCTCAGAGGAGCTGTTTTTT
CDR3 protein: CSVHGLTSEELFF

D gene: NA
J gene: TRBJ1-4
clone size: once
CDR3 length: 14
V gene: TRBV6-5
CDR3 DNA: TGTGCCAGCAGTAAAAGAGGTACAGGGGAAAAACTGTTTTTT
CDR3 protein: CASSKRGTGEKLFF

D gene: NA
J gene: TRBJ2-3
clone size: NA
CDR3 length: 17
V gene: TRBV18
CDR3 DNA: TGTGCCAGCTCACCAGAAATCGGGACCCCGGCCACAGATACGCAGTATTTT
CDR3 protein: CASSPEIGTPATDTQYF

D gene: TRBD2
J gene: TRBJ2-1
clone size: NA
CDR3 length: 16
V gene: TRBV5-1
CDR3 DNA: TGCGCCAGCAGCTTAAGGACTAGCGGGAGGGTTAATGAGCAGTTCTTC
CDR3 protein: CASSLRTSGRVNEQFF

D gene: NA
J gene: TRBJ1-5
clone size: NA
CDR3 length: 16
V gene: TRBV10-3
CDR3 DNA: TGTGCCATCAGTGAGGGACCTAGCAGCCGCAATCAGCCCCAGCATTTT
CDR3 protein: CAISEGPSSRNQPQHF

D gene: NA
J gene: TRBJ2-2
clone size: NA
CDR3 length: 16
V gene: TRBV9
CDR3 DNA: TGTGCCAGCAGCGTAGCGAGCAGCGCGAACACCGGGGAGCTGTTTTTT
CDR3 protein: CASSVASSANTGELFF

D gene: TRBD1
J gene: TRBJ2-6
clone size: NA
CDR3 length: 18
V gene: TRBV6-2/TRBV6-3
CDR3 DNA: TGTGCCAGCAGTTCTTATGGACAGGGGGCCTCTGGGGCCAACGTCCTGACTTTC
CDR3 protein: CASSSYGQGASGANVLTF

D gene: NA
J gene: TRBJ1-2
clone size: NA
CDR3 length: 14
V gene: TRBV5-8
CDR3 DNA: TGTGTCAGCAGCTCCCCGCCCCTTAACTATGGCTACACCTTC
CDR3 protein: CVSSSPPLNYGYTF

D gene: NA
J gene: TRBJ1-3
clone size: NA
CDR3 length: 13
V gene: TRBV12-3/TRBV12-4
CDR3 DNA: TGTGCCAGCAGTTGGGGCTCTGGAAACACCATATATTTT
CDR3 protein: CASSWGSGNTIYF

D gene: NA
J gene: TRBJ1-2
clone size: NA
CDR3 length: 14
V gene: TRBV10-3
CDR3 DNA: TGTGCCACCCAACCCTCATTAATCGTTTATGGCTACACCTTC
CDR3 protein: CATQPSLIVYGYTF

D gene: NA
J gene: TRBJ1-3
clone size: few
CDR3 length: 11
V gene: TRBV7-6
CDR3 DNA: TGTGCGATCGCCCTTGGAGCCACCATATATTTT
CDR3 protein: CAIALGATIYF

D gene: TRBD1
J gene: TRBJ2-3
clone size: NA
CDR3 length: 15
V gene: TRBV5-4
CDR3 DNA: TGTGCCAGCAGCTCCGGGACAGGGTTCACAGATACGCAGTATTTT
CDR3 protein: CASSSGTGFTDTQYF

D gene: TRBD2
J gene: TRBJ2-6
clone size: NA
CDR3 length: 16
V gene: TRBV5-8
CDR3 DNA: TGTGCCAGCCGGGGGGGGGCAATCTCTGGGGCCAACGTCCTGACTTTC
CDR3 protein: CASRGGAISGANVLTF

D gene: TRBD2
J gene: TRBJ2-1
clone size: NA
CDR3 length: 15
V gene: TRBV7-2
CDR3 DNA: TGTGCCAGCAGCTTAGGCGGGACTAGCGGCAATGAGCAGTTCTTC
CDR3 protein: CASSLGGTSGNEQFF

D gene: NA
J gene: TRBJ1-1
clone size: NA
CDR3 length: 14
V gene: TRBV7-3
CDR3 DNA: TGTGCCAGCAGCCCCGGGCCGCAGAACACTGAAGCTTTCTTT
CDR3 protein: CASSPGPQNTEAFF

D gene: NA
J gene: TRBJ2-3
clone size: NA
CDR3 length: 14
V gene: TRBV7-3
CDR3 DNA: TGTGCCAGCAGCTTAACCGGCGGCACAGATACGCAGTATTTT
CDR3 protein: CASSLTGGTDTQYF

D gene: NA
J gene: TRBJ1-3
clone size: NA
CDR3 length: 16
V gene: TRBV9
CDR3 DNA: TGTGCCAGCAGCGTAGTCGGGCAAGGGGTAGGAAACACCATATATTTT
CDR3 protein: CASSVVGQGVGNTIYF

D gene: NA
J gene: TRBJ1-2
clone size: few
CDR3 length: 17
V gene: TRBV4-2
CDR3 DNA: TGTGCCAGCAGCCAAGATAGCGCGTCAGGGGCTTTCTATGGCTACACCTTC
CDR3 protein: CASSQDSASGAFYGYTF

D gene: TRBD1
J gene: TRBJ2-7
clone size: NA
CDR3 length: 15
V gene: TRBV4-3
CDR3 DNA: TGCGCCAGCAGCCAAGAGCGCAGGGGGCAGGACAAGCAGTACTTC
CDR3 protein: CASSQERRGQDKQYF

D gene: NA
J gene: TRBJ2-1
clone size: NA
CDR3 length: 13
V gene: TRBV11-2
CDR3 DNA: TGTGCCAGCCGCTCAGACACCTACAATGAGCAGTTCTTC
CDR3 protein: CASRSDTYNEQFF

D gene: TRBD1
J gene: TRBJ1-1
clone size: NA
CDR3 length: 14
V gene: TRBV27
CDR3 DNA: TGTGCCAGCAGCATTAACAGGGGCCGCCCCGAAGCTTTCTTT
CDR3 protein: CASSINRGRPEAFF

D gene: TRBD1
J gene: TRBJ1-1
clone size: NA
CDR3 length: 15
V gene: TRBV5-1
CDR3 DNA: TGCGCCAGCAGCTCGGGAGGGACAGGGAGTGGTGAAGCTTTCTTT
CDR3 protein: CASSSGGTGSGEAFF

D gene: NA
J gene: TRBJ1-2
clone size: NA
CDR3 length: 14
V gene: TRBV5-6
CDR3 DNA: TGTGCCAGCAGCTGGTGGTCGTTTAACTATGGCTACACCTTC
CDR3 protein: CASSWWSFNYGYTF

D gene: NA
J gene: TRBJ1-1
clone size: NA
CDR3 length: 13
V gene: TRBV6-4
CDR3 DNA: TGTGCCAGCAGTGAGACAGCGAACACTGAAGCTTTCTTT
CDR3 protein: CASSETANTEAFF

D gene: NA
J gene: TRBJ2-5
clone size: NA
CDR3 length: 11
V gene: TRBV11-3
CDR3 DNA: TGTGCCAGCAGCTTAGGAGGGACCCAGTACTTC
CDR3 protein: CASSLGGTQYF

D gene: TRBD1
J gene: TRBJ2-1
clone size: NA
CDR3 length: 15
V gene: TRBV19
CDR3 DNA: TGTGCCAGTAGTACTGGACAGGGCTCGAACAATGAGCAGTTCTTC
CDR3 protein: CASSTGQGSNNEQFF

D gene: NA
J gene: TRBJ1-5
clone size: NA
CDR3 length: 16
V gene: TRBV7-8
CDR3 DNA: TGTGCCAGCAGCTTAGAGGTAGGATTTACCAATCAGCCCCAGCATTTT
CDR3 protein: CASSLEVGFTNQPQHF

D gene: TRBD1
J gene: TRBJ1-5
clone size: NA
CDR3 length: 15
V gene: TRBV6-1
CDR3 DNA: TGTGCCAGCAGTGAAGGGACAGGGGGCTATCAGCCCCAGCATTTT
CDR3 protein: CASSEGTGGYQPQHF

D gene: NA
J gene: TRBJ2-1
clone size: once
CDR3 length: 14
V gene: TRBV19
CDR3 DNA: TGTGCCAGTAGTATTCTCCTAGGGGCGGCTGAGCAGTTCTTC
CDR3 protein: CASSILLGAAEQFF

D gene: NA
J gene: TRBJ1-3
clone size: NA
CDR3 length: 15
V gene: TRBV6-6
CDR3 DNA: TGTGCCACCTCAATACCAGGGGCTTCTGGAAACACCATATATTTT
CDR3 protein: CATSIPGASGNTIYF

D gene: NA
J gene: TRBJ1-5
clone size: NA
CDR3 length: 13
V gene: TRBV5-6
CDR3 DNA: TGTGCCAGCAGCTTGGGGGGTGATCAGCCCCAGCATTTT
CDR3 protein: CASSLGGDQPQHF

D gene: TRBD2
J gene: TRBJ2-7
clone size: NA
CDR3 length: 13
V gene: TRBV14
CDR3 DNA: TGTGCCAGCAGAAAAGCGGGAGTAAACGAGCAGTACTTC
CDR3 protein: CASRKAGVNEQYF

D gene: NA
J gene: TRBJ1-2
clone size: once
CDR3 length: 17
V gene: TRBV5-4
CDR3 DNA: TGTGCCAGCAGCTTGGGAACCCCCGGGCCAACGGACAATGGCTACACCTTC
CDR3 protein: CASSLGTPGPTDNGYTF

D gene: NA
J gene: TRBJ2-2
clone size: NA
CDR3 length: 16
V gene: TRBV2
CDR3 DNA: TGTGCCAGCTCCTGGGGGGGGACAGGGAACACCGGGGAGCTGTTTTTT
CDR3 protein: CASSWGGTGNTGELFF

D gene: NA
J gene: TRBJ2-3
clone size: NA
CDR3 length: 14
V gene: TRBV2
CDR3 DNA: TGTGCCAGCAGCCTAACATGGACGCGAGATACGCAGTATTTT
CDR3 protein: CASSLTWTRDTQYF

D gene: NA
J gene: TRBJ2-7
clone size: NA
CDR3 length: 16
V gene: TRBV3-1/TRBV3-2
CDR3 DNA: TGTGCCAGCAGCCGGGGGGCGGCTAGGAGCTCCTACGAGCAGTACTTC
CDR3 protein: CASSRGAARSSYEQYF

D gene: NA
J gene: TRBJ1-6
clone size: NA
CDR3 length: 13
V gene: TRBV19
CDR3 DNA: TGTGCCAGTAGTATAGTCGGGTATTCACCCCTCCACTTT
CDR3 protein: CASSIVGYSPLHF